The 16 T cell receptor beta chains in this list originate from one sample, sequenced in a study of T cells in Graves' hyperthyroidism and ophthalmopathy. Amplification of TCR beta CDR3 regions was performed using RNA transcripts as template. Carried out on the TCR CDR3, a first-round RT-PCR used the HTBI primer set. TCRdb re-derived calls from the multiplex PCR reads in MiXCR, one entry per CDR3 protein. Found here are 550,000 to 700,000 distinct CDR3 sequences, approximately 44% of them singletons; the top ten hold around 20%. Specimen: peripheral blood or thyroid tissue (not recorded which). These receptors all stem from an adult woman with Graves' disease, either hyperthyroidism or ophthalmopathy (not recorded which).

This clonotype was recorded at least ten times. In DNA, the CDR3 is TGCAGTGCCATTAAGGCAGGGGCCTACGAGCAGTACTTC. Translating gives CSAIKAGAYEQYF. This sequence joins TRBV20-1 and TRBJ2-7; perhaps TRBD1 as D (6 bases). CDR3 size: 13 residues. Deletions cut 6 bases from V and 2 bases from J, with 14 bases between. Germline CDR1 is DFQATT and CDR2 is SNEGSKA (reference sequence).

CDR3 DNA: TGTGCCAGTAGTGTCTTTTCCGGGACAGGGAATCAGCCCCAGCATTTT. Its translation: CASSVFSGTGNQPQHF. The V gene is TRBV19, the J gene TRBJ1-5, with 9 bases lining up with TRBD1. V shed 5 bases, J shed 4 bases, and the junction held 9 bases outside the gene matches. Germline V lookup: CDR1 LNHDA, CDR2 SQIVND (reference sequence). The length of the CDR3 is 16 residues.

This clonotype has more than one count but fewer than ten. A much larger clone differs by one base, so this may be a read error. This rearrangement joins TRBV2 to TRBJ2-7, with TRBD1 as a possible D gene (6 bases). The CDR3 covers 13 residues. CDR1 is SNHLY and CDR2 is FYNNEI in the germline V gene. With 10 bases removed from V and 3 bases from J, the gap between germline ends came to 16 bases. CDR3 sequence reads: CANSEDRFYEQYF. The CDR3 DNA sequence: TGTGCCAACAGCGAGGACAGATTCTACGAGCAGTACTTC.

This clonotype was observed a handful of times. V and J are TRBV10-3 and TRBJ1-2; possibly TRBD1 for D (6 bases). Germline V lookup: CDR1 ENHRY, CDR2 SYGVKD. The V gene lost 6 bases and the J gene lost 0 bases, with 8 bases spanning the gap. CDR3 length: 13 residues. CDR3 in amino acids: CAIRDSANYGYTF. The CDR3 DNA reads as TGTGCCATCAGGGACAGCGCTAACTATGGCTACACCTTC.

This clonotype was observed once. This chain links TRBV10-3 with TRBJ1-1; no reliable D call. CDR1 is ENHRY, CDR2 SYGVKD, per germline. The CDR3 consists of 13 residues. V was clipped by 2 bases and J by 6 bases, with 10 bases between them. The CDR3 DNA is TGTGCCATCAGTGAGCCCGTACTACCTGAAGCTTTCTTT. Its translation is CAISEPVLPEAFF.

The V gene is TRBV2, the J gene TRBJ1-2, with 8 bases lining up with TRBD1. V trimming: 6 bases; J trimming: 4 bases; junction bases outside the gene matches: 4. CDR3 length equals 13 residues. Germline V lookup: CDR1 SNHLY, CDR2 FYNNEI. The CDR3 coding sequence is TGTGCCAGCAGCGTACAGGGGGGCTATGGCTACACCTTC. This gives the protein CASSVQGGYGYTF.

This clonotype was recorded at least ten times. The V call is TRBV6-2 or TRBV6-3, the J call TRBJ1-1; TRBD1 agrees at 7 bases. With 6 bases clipped from V and 0 bases from J, the junction kept 4 bases outside the gene matches. Germline values: CDR1 MNHEY, CDR2 SVGEGT. This CDR3 is 14 amino acids long. This CDR3 reads CASRHRGMNTEAFF. CDR3 nucleotide sequence: TGTGCCAGCAGACACAGGGGTATGAACACTGAAGCTTTCTTT.

This clonotype was detected only a few times. The chain links TRBV7-2 to TRBJ2-7, with D perhaps TRBD2 (6 bases). CDR1 is SGHTA and CDR2 is FQGNSA in the germline V gene. Trimming took off 10 bases at V and 5 bases at J, with 27 bases between the two ends. The CDR3 runs to 16 residues. The CDR3 loop reads CATKVPRGGGADEQYF. DNA for the CDR3: TGTGCCACCAAGGTCCCTAGGGGCGGAGGGGCGGACGAGCAGTACTTC.

Ten or more counts support this clonotype. The chain uses TRBV15 and TRBJ2-5; D not resolved. V shed 3 bases and J shed 0 bases, with 11 bases lying between them. Germline V CDR1 and CDR2: LNHNV, YYDKDF (reference sequence). The CDR3 is 15 amino acids. The CDR3 loop is CATSSYSEYQETQYF. The CDR3 region has the DNA TGTGCCACCAGCAGCTACTCCGAGTACCAAGAGACCCAGTACTTC.

J is TRBJ2-7 and V is TRBV12-3 or TRBV12-4; 11 bases agree with TRBD2. This CDR3 comprises 15 residues. V lost 6 bases to trimming and J lost 1 base; unmatched junction nucleotides: 5. CDR3 region: CASRGVAGGSYEQYF. The CDR3 nucleotides read TGTGCCAGCAGGGGGGTAGCGGGAGGGTCCTACGAGCAGTACTTC.

About this clonotype itself: At one end, the junction sequence differs from germline, possibly due to a read error. V usage is TRBV10-3 and J usage is TRBJ2-2; possible D gene TRBD1, 6 bases. CDR3 size: 15 residues. Germline CDR1 is ENHRY and CDR2 is SYGVKD. The CDR3 spells CAISVGARNAGELFF. As DNA, the CDR3 is TGTGCCATCAGCGTGGGGGCGCGGAACGCCGGGGAGCTGTTTTTT.

The gene calls are TRBV18 and TRBJ1-6; 9 bases align to TRBD1. V trimming: 3 bases; J trimming: 7 bases; junction bases outside the gene matches: 4. Looked up from germline, CDR1 is KGHSH and CDR2 is LQKENI. The CDR3 covers 15 residues. In DNA form, the CDR3 reads TGTGCCAGCTCACCGACAGGGGGTGGGAATTCACCCCTCCACTTT. Residues: CASSPTGGGNSPLHF.

Comment on this clonotype: This may be a read error, as it is one base from a much larger clone. This chain joins TRBV7-6 and TRBJ2-7, with 7 bases aligning to TRBD2. Germline V gene sequence: CDR1 SGHVS, CDR2 FNYEAQ. V was pared by 2 bases and J by 4 bases, with 8 bases of the junction left unmatched. The CDR3 is 15 amino acids. The CDR3 coding sequence is TGTGCCAGCAGCTTAACGCGGGGGATGTTTTACGAGCAGTACTTC. Protein sequence: CASSLTRGMFYEQYF. Full variable domain (outside the CDR3, taken from reference TRBV7-6 and TRBJ2-7): GAGVSQSPRYKVTKRGQDVALRCDPISGHVSLYWYRQALGQGPEFLTYFNYEAQQDKSGLPNDRFSAERPEGSISTLTIQRTEQRDSAMYRCASSLTRGMFYEQYFGPGTRLTVT.

This clonotype was seen a handful of times. The rearrangement links TRBV29-1 to TRBJ1-2; D might be TRBD1 (5 bases). The germline CDR1 and CDR2 sequences are SQVTM and ANQGSEA. The CDR3 spans 11 residues. V lost 5 bases and J lost 3, with 7 bases in between. CDR3: CSVTGYYGYTF. CDR3 sequence (DNA): TGCAGCGTTACAGGCTACTATGGCTACACCTTC.

This clonotype occurred many times. The J gene is TRBJ2-5, the V gene TRBV6-1; 11 bases are a match to TRBD2. Germline CDR1 is MNHNS and CDR2 is SASEGT. This CDR3 comprises 15 residues. The V segment lost 3 bases and the J segment 7 bases; nucleotides outside the gene matches: 7. The CDR3 reads CASSEVAGGEGTQYF. The DNA for the CDR3 is TGTGCCAGCAGTGAGGTAGCGGGAGGGGAAGGGACCCAGTACTTC.

This clonotype was counted at least ten times. V usage is TRBV12-3 or TRBV12-4 and J usage is TRBJ2-2, with 7 bases lining up with TRBD1. The CDR3 covers 15 residues. The V segment lost 6 bases and the J segment 1 base; nucleotides outside the gene matches: 5. The CDR3 region is CASRAQGRNTGELFF. The CDR3 nucleotides are TGTGCCAGCAGAGCACAGGGGAGGAACACCGGGGAGCTGTTTTTT.